This T cell receptor (beta chain) was captured by sequencing in a study of T cells in Graves' hyperthyroidism and ophthalmopathy. Amplification targeted TCR beta CDR3 regions from RNA transcripts. The HTBI primer set drove a first-round RT-PCR of the TCR CDR3. TCRdb reanalysed the multiplex PCR reads using MiXCR and keeps one entry per CDR3 protein. The data show about 350,000 distinct CDR3 sequences, with about 14% seen just once and approximately 25% held by the top ten. Researchers barred patients who had uncontrolled infection, other autoimmune disease, pregnancy or lactation. General study findings and limits: Within blood appeared most thyroid clonotypes that had expanded above 0.001.

This clonotype was counted ten times or more. Its antigen is as yet unknown. The CDR3 runs to 16 residues. Germline CDR1 reads SGHAT; CDR2 reads FQNNGV. Trimming shortened V by 0 bases and J by 2 bases, and 12 bases separated the two germline ends. This sequence was found in a woman aged 25 to 39 with Graves' hyperthyroidism. The rearrangement joins TRBV11-2 to TRBJ2-3, with D unresolved. The material sequenced was blood. The CDR3 DNA reads as TGTGCCAGCAGCTTAGAGAGACCCGGCCACACAGATACGCAGTATTTT. It is translated as CASSLERPGHTDTQYF. Based on the CDR3 plus reference TRBV11-2 and TRBJ2-3, the full variable domain is EAGVAQSPRYKIIEKRQSVAFWCNPISGHATLYWYQQILGQGPKLLIQFQNNGVVDDSQLPKDRFSAERLKGVDSTLKIQPAKLEDSAVYLCASSLERPGHTDTQYFGPGTRLTVL.